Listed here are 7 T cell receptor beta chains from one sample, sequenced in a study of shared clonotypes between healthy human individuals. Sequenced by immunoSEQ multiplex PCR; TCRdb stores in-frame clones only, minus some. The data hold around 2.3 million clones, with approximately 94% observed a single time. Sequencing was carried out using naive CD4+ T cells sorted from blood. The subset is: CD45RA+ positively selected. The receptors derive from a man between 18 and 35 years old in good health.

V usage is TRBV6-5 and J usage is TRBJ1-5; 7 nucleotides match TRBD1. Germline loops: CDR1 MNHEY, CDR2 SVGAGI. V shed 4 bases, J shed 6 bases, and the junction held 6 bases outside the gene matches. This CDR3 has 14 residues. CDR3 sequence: CASSSTGVAQPQHF. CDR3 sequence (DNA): TGTGCCAGCAGTTCCACAGGGGTCGCTCAGCCCCAGCATTTT.

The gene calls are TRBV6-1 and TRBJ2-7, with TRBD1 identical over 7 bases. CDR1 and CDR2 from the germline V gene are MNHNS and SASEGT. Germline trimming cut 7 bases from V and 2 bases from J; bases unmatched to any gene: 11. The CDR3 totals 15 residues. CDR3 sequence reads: CASNAQGDQAYEQYF. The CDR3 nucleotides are TGTGCCAGCAATGCTCAGGGGGACCAAGCCTACGAGCAGTACTTC.

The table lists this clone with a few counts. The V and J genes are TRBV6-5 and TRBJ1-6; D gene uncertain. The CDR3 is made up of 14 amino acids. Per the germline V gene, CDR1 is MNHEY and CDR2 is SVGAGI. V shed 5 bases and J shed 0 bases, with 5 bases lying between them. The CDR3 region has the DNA TGTGCCAGCAGTGAAGACTCCTATAATTCACCCCTCCACTTT. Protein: CASSEDSYNSPLHF.

DNA for the CDR3: TGCGCCAGCAGTGATACTAGCGGGCGGTTCTACGAGCAGTACTTC. It translates to CASSDTSGRFYEQYF. The chain couples TRBV10-2 to TRBJ2-7, with 9 bases that match TRBD2. The V segment lost 3 bases and the J segment 3 bases; nucleotides outside the gene matches: 6. The CDR3 sequence is 15 residues long. CDR1 is WSHSY and CDR2 is SAAADI in the germline V gene.

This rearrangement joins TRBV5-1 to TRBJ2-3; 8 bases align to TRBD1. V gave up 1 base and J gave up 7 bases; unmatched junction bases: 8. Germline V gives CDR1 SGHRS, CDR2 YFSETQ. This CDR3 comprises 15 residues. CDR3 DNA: TGCGCCAGCAGCTTGAGCGGACAGGGTCGGAATACGCAGTATTTT. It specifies CASSLSGQGRNTQYF.

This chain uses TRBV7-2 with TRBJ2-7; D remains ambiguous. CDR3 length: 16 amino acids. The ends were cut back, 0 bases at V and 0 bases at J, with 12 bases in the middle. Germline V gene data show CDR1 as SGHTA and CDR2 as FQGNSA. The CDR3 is CASSLARWGSSYEQYF. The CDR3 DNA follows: TGTGCCAGCAGCTTAGCGCGGTGGGGTAGCTCCTACGAGCAGTACTTC.

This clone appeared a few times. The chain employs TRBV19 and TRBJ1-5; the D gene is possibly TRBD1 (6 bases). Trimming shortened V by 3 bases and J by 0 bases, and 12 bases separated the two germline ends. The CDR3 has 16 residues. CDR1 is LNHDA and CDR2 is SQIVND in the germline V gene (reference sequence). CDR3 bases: TGTGCCAGTAGTATCTTACAGGGAGGTAGCAATCAGCCCCAGCATTTT. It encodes CASSILQGGSNQPQHF.